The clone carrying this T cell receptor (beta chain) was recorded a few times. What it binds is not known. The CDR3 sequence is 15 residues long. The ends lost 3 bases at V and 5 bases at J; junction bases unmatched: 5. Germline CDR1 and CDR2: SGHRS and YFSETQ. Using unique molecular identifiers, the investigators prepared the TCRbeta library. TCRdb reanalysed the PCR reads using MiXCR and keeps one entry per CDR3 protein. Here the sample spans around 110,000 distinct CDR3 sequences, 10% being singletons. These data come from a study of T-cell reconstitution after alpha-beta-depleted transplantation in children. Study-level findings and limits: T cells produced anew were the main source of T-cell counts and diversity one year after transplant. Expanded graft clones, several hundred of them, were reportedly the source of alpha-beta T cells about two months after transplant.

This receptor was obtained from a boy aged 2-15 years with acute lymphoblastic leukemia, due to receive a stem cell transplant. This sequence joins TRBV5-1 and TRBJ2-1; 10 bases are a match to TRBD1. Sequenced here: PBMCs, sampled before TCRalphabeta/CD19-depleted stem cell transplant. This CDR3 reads CASSSTGGAHNEQFF. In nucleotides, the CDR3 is TGCGCCAGCAGCTCGACAGGGGGCGCCCACAATGAGCAGTTCTTC.